This T cell receptor (beta chain) was captured in a study of PD-1 blockade in mismatch repair-deficient tumors. Study context: Patients had 12 mismatch repair-deficient cancer types and were previously treated and progressing. The study, taken as a whole, reports: Tumor-resident clones, often undetectable pretreatment in blood, expanded then contracted after pembrolizumab.

Every patient had mismatch repair deficiency by PCR or immunohistochemistry. The TCR-sequenced patients were a few responders to pembrolizumab. Clones were read by immunoSEQ multiplex PCR, and TCRdb kept only the in-frame ones, dropping some. The sample has over 100,000 clones, around 80% seen once. The CDR3 sequence is 16 residues long. The germline V gene encodes CDR1 LNHDA and CDR2 SQIVND (reference sequence). V lost 3 bases, J lost 7 bases, and 10 bases stayed unmatched. To note about this clone: Its antigen is not known.

J is TRBJ1-5 and V is TRBV19; 9 bases map to TRBD1. The source was peripheral blood, collected 60 to 65 weeks after starting pembrolizumab. The receptor was derived from an adult with mismatch repair-deficient cancer. The CDR3 nucleotides are TGTGCCAGTAGTATCTACAGGGGGCAGGGAAGACAGCCCCAGCATTTT. It codes for CASSIYRGQGRQPQHF.